Following are 18 T cell receptor beta chains from one sample sequenced in a study of T cell responses to AZD1222 COVID-19 vaccine (dated by TCRdb to the early 2020s). Receptors were amplified or captured by the immunoSEQ multiplex PCR assay. The immuneACCESS repertoire file appears here via TCRdb, limited to in-frame rearrangements. These files lack a portion of the clones; in checked studies, under half of the deficit traces to unresolved V genes, and the cause of the others is not known. This sample is represented by under 75,000 clones; 85% of them were singletons. About a fifth of the sample is in the top ten clones. The sample's time point label, in plain terms: baseline before first vaccination. Sequencing was performed on peripheral blood, taken on day 0 of AZD1222 vaccination. The source of these receptors is an adult in good health.

V and J are TRBV13 and TRBJ2-3; a weak D match, TRBD1 (6 bases). The CDR3 consists of 13 residues. Germline V gene data show CDR1 as PRHDT and CDR2 as FYEKMQ (reference sequence). The V and J ends lost 5 bases and 7 bases respectively, with 13 bases between them. The DNA for the CDR3 is TGTGCCAGCAGCGGAAGTGGGGGCAATACGCAGTATTTT. Protein: CASSGSGGNTQYF.

The rearrangement links TRBV10-2 to TRBJ1-2, with D maybe TRBD1 (6 bases). Germline CDR1 and CDR2: WSHSY and SAAADI. Trimming removed 5 bases from V and 5 bases from J, with 15 bases in between. The CDR3 extends over 14 amino acids. In DNA, the CDR3 is TGCGCCAGCAGTCGGGACACGTGGGCGTATGGCTACACCTTC. This codes for CASSRDTWAYGYTF.

The chain recombines TRBV6-1 with TRBJ1-2; no definite D call. Germline assignment: CDR1 MNHNS and CDR2 SASEGT. The CDR3 is made up of 12 amino acids. The V gene lost 1 base and the J gene lost 7 bases, with 7 bases spanning the gap. The CDR3 region is CASSEVGSGYTF. CDR3 nucleotides: TGTGCCAGCAGTGAAGTGGGGAGTGGCTACACCTTC.

The rearrangement joins TRBV25-1 to TRBJ1-2; no firm D call. Germline CDR1 MGHDK, CDR2 SYGVNS. Trimming took off 6 bases at V and 3 bases at J, with 17 bases between the two ends. This CDR3 is built from 15 residues. The CDR3: CASSPNWNTYYGYTF. CDR3 nucleotides: TGTGCCAGCAGCCCCAATTGGAACACTTACTATGGCTACACCTTC.

V is TRBV11-3 and J is TRBJ2-3, with D unresolved. Trimming left V 7 bases short and J 4 bases short, with 9 bases between. Germline values: CDR1 SGHNT, CDR2 YENEEA. This CDR3 comprises 12 residues. This CDR3 is CASKSFPDTQYF. The CDR3 DNA sequence: TGTGCCAGCAAATCGTTCCCAGATACGCAGTATTTT.

V is TRBV11-3 and J is TRBJ2-7; D ambiguous. V was cut by 1 base and J by 2 bases, with 0 bases left in between. The germline V gene has CDR1 SGHNT and CDR2 YENEEA. The CDR3 contains 11 residues. This CDR3 is CASSLAYEQYF. The CDR3 nucleotides are TGTGCCAGCAGCTTAGCCTACGAGCAGTACTTC.

This clone turned up a few times. The chain couples TRBV7-9 to TRBJ2-3; TRBD2 matches at 9 bases. The germline gives CDR1 SEHNR, CDR2 FQNEAQ (reference sequence). The length of the CDR3 is 15 residues. V lost 3 bases and J lost 6; bases outside the gene matches: 7. CDR3 DNA: TGTGCCAGCAGCTTGAGACTAGCGGCACGGGATACGCAGTATTTT. As protein: CASSLRLAARDTQYF.

The V call is TRBV5-8, the J call TRBJ1-6; 8 nucleotides line up with TRBD1. The germline V gene encodes CDR1 SGHTS and CDR2 YDEGEE. The J segment lost 0 bases and the V segment lost 7 bases, leaving 9 bases of the junction unmatched. This CDR3 comprises 17 residues. As DNA, the CDR3 is TGTGCCAGCCCGCGTGGACAGGGAAGCTCCTATAATTCACCCCTCCACTTT. It is translated as CASPRGQGSSYNSPLHF.

The CDR3 loop reads CASSQESRGIYGYTF. Written as DNA, the CDR3 is TGTGCCAGCAGCCAAGAAAGCAGGGGGATCTATGGCTACACCTTC. This chain connects TRBV4-2 to TRBJ1-2; the match to TRBD1 covers 7 bases. Germline loops: CDR1 LGHNA, CDR2 YNFKEQ. The CDR3 sequence is 15 residues long. Trimming at V came to 0 bases and at J to 4 bases, leaving 5 bases not matched to a gene.

The chain links TRBV7-2 to TRBJ2-5; no reliable D call. Germline CDR1 and CDR2: SGHTA and FQGNSA. This CDR3 is 15 amino acids long. Trimming removed 3 bases from V and 0 bases from J, with 11 bases in between. The CDR3 nucleotides are TGTGCCAGCAGCTTGACTCCCAGGTACCAAGAGACCCAGTACTTC. This gives the protein CASSLTPRYQETQYF.

V is TRBV6-5 and J is TRBJ1-3, with 9 bases aligning to TRBD1. Germline values: CDR1 MNHEY, CDR2 SVGAGI. The CDR3 totals 14 residues. V shed 6 bases, J shed 7 bases, and the junction held 7 bases outside the gene matches. CDR3 sequence: CASSGGTGYNTIYF. CDR3 coding DNA: TGTGCCAGCAGCGGTGGGACAGGGTACAACACCATATATTTT.

The V call is TRBV6-5, the J call TRBJ1-3; D call uncertain. With 6 bases removed from V and 1 base from J, the gap between germline ends came to 10 bases. The CDR3 has 14 residues. CDR1 and CDR2 (germline): MNHEY, SVGAGI. CDR3 nucleotide sequence: TGTGCCAGCAGCCGGGATGCTTCTGGAAACACCATATATTTT. Encoded protein: CASSRDASGNTIYF.

This rearrangement joins TRBV7-2 to TRBJ2-1; D ambiguous. Between the trimmed V and J ends, which lost 5 bases and 4 bases, there was a span of 18 bases. The CDR3 runs 16 residues. The germline CDR1 and CDR2 sequences are SGHTA and FQGNSA. The CDR3 here is CASSPPARLFYNEQFF. CDR3 DNA: TGTGCCAGCAGCCCTCCGGCGAGGCTATTTTACAATGAGCAGTTCTTC.

The chain joins TRBV5-6 to TRBJ2-1; TRBD2 agrees at 10 bases. CDR3 length: 17 amino acids. Germline assignment: CDR1 SGHDT and CDR2 YYEEEE. Trimming cost V 5 bases and J 6 bases; bases outside gene matches: 14. The CDR3 region is CASRLLGTLAGLNEQFF. CDR3 sequence (DNA): TGTGCCAGCAGACTCTTGGGGACACTAGCGGGACTCAATGAGCAGTTCTTC.

The chain links TRBV24-1 to TRBJ2-5; D is undetermined. V lost 5 bases and J lost 5, with 5 bases in between. The CDR3 runs to 11 residues. Germline V CDR1 and CDR2: KGHDR, SFDVKD. The CDR3 sequence is CATSGPETQYF. Here the CDR3 DNA reads TGTGCCACCAGTGGTCCGGAGACCCAGTACTTC.

The chain uses TRBV7-2 and TRBJ2-5; 7 nucleotides align to TRBD2. With 2 bases clipped from V and 5 bases from J, the junction kept 5 bases outside the gene matches. The CDR3 contains 14 residues. Germline CDR1 reads SGHTA; CDR2 reads FQGNSA. The CDR3, as DNA: TGTGCCAGCAGCTTAAACGGGGAGGGTGAGACCCAGTACTTC. It encodes CASSLNGEGETQYF.

This chain uses TRBV13 with TRBJ2-2, with a possible D match to TRBD2 (5 bases). Germline CDR1 is PRHDT and CDR2 is FYEKMQ (reference sequence). This CDR3 is 14 amino acids long. The V and J ends lost 5 bases and 5 bases respectively, with 12 bases between them. CDR3 sequence: CASSRNEGTGELFF. DNA for the CDR3: TGTGCCAGCAGCCGGAATGAGGGAACCGGGGAGCTGTTTTTT.

The genes are TRBV20-1 and TRBJ2-3, with a tentative D call TRBD2 (7 bases). This CDR3 has 14 residues. Deletions cut 3 bases from V and 4 bases from J, with 14 bases between. Germline V gives CDR1 DFQATT, CDR2 SNEGSKA (reference sequence). The CDR3 DNA sequence: TGCAGTGCTAGTACAGGGAGGGAAGCAGATACGCAGTATTTT. This codes for CSASTGREADTQYF.